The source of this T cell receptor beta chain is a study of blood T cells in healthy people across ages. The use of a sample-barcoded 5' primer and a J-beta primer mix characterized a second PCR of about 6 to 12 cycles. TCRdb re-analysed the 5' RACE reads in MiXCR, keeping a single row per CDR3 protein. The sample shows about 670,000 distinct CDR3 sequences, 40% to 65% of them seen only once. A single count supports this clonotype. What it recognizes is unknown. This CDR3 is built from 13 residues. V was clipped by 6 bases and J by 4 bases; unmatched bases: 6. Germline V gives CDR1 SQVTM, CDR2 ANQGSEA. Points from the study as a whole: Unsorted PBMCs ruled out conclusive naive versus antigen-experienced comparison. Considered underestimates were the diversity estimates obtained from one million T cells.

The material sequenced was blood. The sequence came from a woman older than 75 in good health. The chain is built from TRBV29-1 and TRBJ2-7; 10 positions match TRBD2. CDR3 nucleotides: TGCAGCGTCAAACTAGCGGGGCGATACGAGCAGTACTTC. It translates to CSVKLAGRYEQYF.